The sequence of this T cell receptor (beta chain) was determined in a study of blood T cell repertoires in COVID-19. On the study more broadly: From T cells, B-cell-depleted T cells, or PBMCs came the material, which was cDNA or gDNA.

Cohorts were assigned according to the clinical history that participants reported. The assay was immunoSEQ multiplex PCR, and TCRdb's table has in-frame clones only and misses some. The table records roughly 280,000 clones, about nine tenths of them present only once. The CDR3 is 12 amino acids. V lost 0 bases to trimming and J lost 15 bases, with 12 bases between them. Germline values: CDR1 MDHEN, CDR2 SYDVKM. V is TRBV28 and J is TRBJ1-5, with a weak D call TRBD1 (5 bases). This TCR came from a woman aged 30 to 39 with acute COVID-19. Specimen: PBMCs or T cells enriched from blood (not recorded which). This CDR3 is CASSLWAGPRHF. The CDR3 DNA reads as TGTGCCAGCAGTTTATGGGCAGGGCCAAGGCATTTT.